This T cell receptor (beta chain) is from a study of cytomegalovirus exposure and HLA in healthy donors. J gave up 3 bases and V 3 bases, and 9 bases lay outside the gene matches. CDR1 SGDLS and CDR2 YYNGEE come from the germline V gene. This CDR3 has 17 residues. PCR primers comprised 60 Vbeta and 13 Jbeta primers. Data came from immunoSEQ multiplex PCR; TCRdb stores just in-frame clones and leaves some out. The table records about 94,000 clones, 75% to 80% of them present only once. A word on this clone: The antigen is undetermined.

Overall study results and limits: The authors later linked a missense DCLRE1C variant to TCR beta V- and J-gene trimming.

The source of this sequence is a woman between 35 and 50 years old in good health and CMV-seronegative. The gene calls are TRBV9 and TRBJ2-7; 13 bases are shared with TRBD2. Specimen: PBMCs. The CDR3 nucleotides are TGTGCCAGCAGCGAGACTAGCGGGGGGCCCAAAGGCTACGAGCAGTACTTC. Its translation is CASSETSGGPKGYEQYF.